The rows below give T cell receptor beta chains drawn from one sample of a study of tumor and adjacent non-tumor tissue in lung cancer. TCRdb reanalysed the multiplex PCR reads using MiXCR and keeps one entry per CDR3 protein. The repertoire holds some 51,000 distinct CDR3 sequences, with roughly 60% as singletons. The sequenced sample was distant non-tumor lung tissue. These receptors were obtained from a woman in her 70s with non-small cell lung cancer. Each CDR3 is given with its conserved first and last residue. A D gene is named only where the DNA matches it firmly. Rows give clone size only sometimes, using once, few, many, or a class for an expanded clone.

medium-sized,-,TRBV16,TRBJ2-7,TGTGCCAGCACCCGTGGGGGGCCGCTTGAGCAGTACTTC,CASTRGGPLEQYF
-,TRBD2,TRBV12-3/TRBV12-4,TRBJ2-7,TGTGCCAGCAGTCCCCGGGGTAGCGGGAGACGCGAGCAGTACTTC,CASSPRGSGRREQYF
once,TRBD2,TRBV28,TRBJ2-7,TGTGACAGCAGTTTCCCGGGACTAGCGGGAGCGAAGGACTACGAGCGGTACTTC,CDSSFPGLAGAKDYERYF
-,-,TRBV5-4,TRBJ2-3,TGTACCAGCAGCGACCGGACTACAGATATGCAGTATTTT,CTSSDRTTDMQYF
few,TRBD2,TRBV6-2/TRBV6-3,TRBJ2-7,TGTGACAGCAGCCTTCTAGCGGCCTACGAGCGGTACTTC,CDSSLLAAYERYF
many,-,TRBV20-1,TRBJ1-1,TGCAGTGCCCTACAATCGAACACTGAAGCTTTCTTT,CSALQSNTEAFF
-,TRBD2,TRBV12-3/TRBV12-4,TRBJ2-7,TGTGCCAGCAGTCAGGGACTAGCGGCTTACAAGCAGTACTTC,CASSQGLAAYKQYF
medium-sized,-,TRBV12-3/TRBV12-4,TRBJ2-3,TGTGCCAGCAGTTCGCGGGGAGATACGCAGTATTTT,CASSSRGDTQYF
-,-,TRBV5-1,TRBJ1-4,TGCGCCAGCAGCTTGATCCCGGGGGATCACCAACTGTTTTTT,CASSLIPGDHQLFF
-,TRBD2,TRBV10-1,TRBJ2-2,TGCGCCAGCAACGTAGCGGGGGTCGCCAGGGAGCTGTTTTTT,CASNVAGVARELFF
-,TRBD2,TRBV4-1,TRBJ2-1,TGCGCCAGCACCAGGACTAGAGGGAATTCCTACAATGAGCAGTTCTTC,CASTRTRGNSYNEQFF
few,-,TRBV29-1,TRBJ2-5,TGCAACGTTGGGGTTGGCCCCCGAGAGACCCAGTACTTC,CNVGVGPRETQYF
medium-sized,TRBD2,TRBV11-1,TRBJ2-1,TGTGCCAGCAGCTTAGAGCCAGCGGGAGGGTCCTACAATGAGCAGTTCTTC,CASSLEPAGGSYNEQFF
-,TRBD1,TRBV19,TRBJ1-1,TGTGCCAGTAGTGACATGGTAGGGGGCATTATGAACACTGAAGCTTTCTTT,CASSDMVGGIMNTEAFF
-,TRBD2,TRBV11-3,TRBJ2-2,TGTGCCAGCAGCCCCCATCAATCGACATCGAACACCGGGAGGCTCTTTTTT,CASSPHQSTSNTGRLFF
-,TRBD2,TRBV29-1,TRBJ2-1,TGCAGCGTTGAATTTACTAGCGTGATACTCCATGAGCAGTTCTTC,CSVEFTSVILHEQFF
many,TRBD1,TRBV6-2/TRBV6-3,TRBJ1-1,TGTGCCAGCAGTTACGGCGACAGGGGTTGGACTGAAGCTTTCTTT,CASSYGDRGWTEAFF
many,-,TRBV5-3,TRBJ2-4,TGTGCCAGAAGCTTGTTCCTAGCCAAAAACATTCAGTACTTC,CARSLFLAKNIQYF
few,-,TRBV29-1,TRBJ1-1,TGCAGCGTTGAAGATGCTGCCTGGAACACTGAAGCTTTCTTT,CSVEDAAWNTEAFF
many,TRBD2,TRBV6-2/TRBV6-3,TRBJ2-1,TGTGCCAGCAGGGGGAGCGGGAGGGCCGGAGGTGAGCAGTTCTTC,CASRGSGRAGGEQFF
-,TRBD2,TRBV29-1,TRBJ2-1,TGTAGCGTTAAGCGGGGGGGCCGGAATGAGCGGTTCTTC,CSVKRGGRNERFF
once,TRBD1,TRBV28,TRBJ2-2,TGTGCCAGAAGAGGACAGGGTTGGACCTGGGAGCTGTTTTTT,CARRGQGWTWELFF
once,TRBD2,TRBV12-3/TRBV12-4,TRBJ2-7,TGTGCCAGTAGTTCAGCGGGAGCCTACGACCAGTACTTC,CASSSAGAYDQYF
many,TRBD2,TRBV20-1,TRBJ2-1,TGCAGTGCTAGGAGAATTAGCGGGAGTAGCGACAATGAGCAGTTCTTC,CSARRISGSSDNEQFF
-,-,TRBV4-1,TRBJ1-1,TGCGCCAACCGCCACCGGACAGAGAACACTGGAGCTTTCTTT,CANRHRTENTGAFF
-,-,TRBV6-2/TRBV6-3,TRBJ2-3,TGTGCCAGCAGCTTGGGGAGCCGCACAGATACGCGGTATTTT,CASSLGSRTDTRYF
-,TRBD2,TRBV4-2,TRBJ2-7,TGTGTCAGCAGCCAAGATATAGCGGGACTAGGTTCCACAAACTCCTACGATCAGTACTTC,CVSSQDIAGLGSTNSYDQYF
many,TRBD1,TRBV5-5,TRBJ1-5,TGTGCCAGCAGCTTGGACAGGGGGCGAGCTCAGCCCCAGCATTTT,CASSLDRGRAQPQHF
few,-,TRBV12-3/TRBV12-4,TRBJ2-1,TGTGCCGGCAGTCTACGTGGAGAGCAGTTCTTC,CAGSLRGEQFF
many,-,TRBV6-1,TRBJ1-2,TGTGCCAGCGTCCGGGACTATGGCTACACCTTC,CASVRDYGYTF
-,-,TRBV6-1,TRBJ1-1,TGTGCCAGCAGTGTAGGGGGACCTCAGGTACCTGAAGCTTTCTTT,CASSVGGPQVPEAFF
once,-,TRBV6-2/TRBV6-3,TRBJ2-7,TGTGCCAGCAGTTATGGAGGTGGGCGACCAGGGTCCCACGAGCACTACTTC,CASSYGGGRPGSHEHYF
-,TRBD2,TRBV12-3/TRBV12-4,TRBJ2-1,TGTGTCAGCAGCCCGACTAGCGGGGGCTACAATGAGCGGTTCTTC,CVSSPTSGGYNERFF
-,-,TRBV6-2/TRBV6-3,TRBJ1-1,TGTGTCAGCAGTCACAGGGTGGGAAGCACTGAAGCTTTCTTT,CVSSHRVGSTEAFF
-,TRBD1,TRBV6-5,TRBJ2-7,TGTGTCAGCAGTCCTGGGACAGGGGCCTACGAGCAGTACTTC,CVSSPGTGAYEQYF
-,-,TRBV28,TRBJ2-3,TGTGCCAGCGGCCGTTCAGAATTCATAGATACGCTGTATTTT,CASGRSEFIDTLYF
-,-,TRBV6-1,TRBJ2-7,TGTGCTAGCAGTGGGGGTGTTAGCGACAGCTCCTACGAGCAGTACTTC,CASSGGVSDSSYEQYF
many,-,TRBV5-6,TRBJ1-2,TGTGCCAGCAGCTTGGACATCCCACCTATTGAGAGTGGCTACACCTTC,CASSLDIPPIESGYTF
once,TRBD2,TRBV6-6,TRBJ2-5,TGTGTCAGCAGCTTCCTGACTAGCAAAGAGACCCAGTACTTC,CVSSFLTSKETQYF
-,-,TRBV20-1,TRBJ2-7,TGCAGTGCCCGTGCCTCGGGGGGCCGCTACGCCTACGAGCAGTACTTC,CSARASGGRYAYEQYF
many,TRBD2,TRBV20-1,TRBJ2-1,TGCAGTGCTAGTTCCCCTAGCGGTCTCAATGAGCAGTTCTTC,CSASSPSGLNEQFF
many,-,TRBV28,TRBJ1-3,TGTGCCAGCAGACAACAGGGAAACACCATATATTTT,CASRQQGNTIYF
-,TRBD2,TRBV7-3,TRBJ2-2,TGTGCCAGCAGCTTAACTCCTAGCGGGAGGAGTACCGGGGAGCTGTTTTTT,CASSLTPSGRSTGELFF
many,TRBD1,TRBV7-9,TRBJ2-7,TGTGCCAGCAGCAACCGGGACAGGGACTACGAGCAGTACTTC,CASSNRDRDYEQYF
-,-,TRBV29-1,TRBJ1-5,TGCAGCGTTGCCCCCGGACAGAGCAATCAGCTCCAGCATTTT,CSVAPGQSNQLQHF
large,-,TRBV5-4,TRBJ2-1,TGTGCCAGCAGCCCGAGTTCGGGCGCAAATTTGGGCAATGAGCAGTTCTTC,CASSPSSGANLGNEQFF
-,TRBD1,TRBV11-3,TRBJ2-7,TGTGCCAGCGGCTTAACAGGGGCCCTAGCAGAGGATCAGTACTTC,CASGLTGALAEDQYF
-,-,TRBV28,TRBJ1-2,TGTGCCAGCAGTCCCAGGGCTCAGGGTAACTATGGCTACACCTTC,CASSPRAQGNYGYTF
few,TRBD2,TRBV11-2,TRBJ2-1,TGTGCCAGCAGCAAAGGGACTAGCGGGAGCCCACGTGATATAACCAATGAGCAGTTCTTC,CASSKGTSGSPRDITNEQFF
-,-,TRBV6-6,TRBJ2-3,TGTGCCAGCGGTCCCCGGGACTTTCCAGATACGCACTATTTT,CASGPRDFPDTHYF
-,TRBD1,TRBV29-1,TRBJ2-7,TGCAGCATTATCTCCGGGACAGGGTCTTGGGAGTACGAGCAGTACTTT,CSIISGTGSWEYEQYF
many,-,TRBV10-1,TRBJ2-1,TGCGCCAGCAGCTTGGACGGAAACAATGAGCAGTTCTTC,CASSLDGNNEQFF
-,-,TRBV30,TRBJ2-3,TGTGCTATCCGGAGGGGGCCAACAGATACGCAGTATTTT,CAIRRGPTDTQYF
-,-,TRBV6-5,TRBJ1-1,TGTGGCAGCAGCCGAAACGACGCCGCTGAGGCTTTCTTT,CGSSRNDAAEAFF
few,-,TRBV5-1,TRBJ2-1,TGCGCCAGCAGCTTGGCCGGGTCGCTAAATGAGCAGTTCTTC,CASSLAGSLNEQFF
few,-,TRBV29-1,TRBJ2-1,TGCAGTGTAAAACTGCGGGGCATAAATGAGCAGTTCTTC,CSVKLRGINEQFF
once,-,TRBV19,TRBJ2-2,TGTGCCAGTGTCCTGGGAGGGGGCACCGGGGAGCTGTTTTTT,CASVLGGGTGELFF
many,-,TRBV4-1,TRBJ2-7,TGCGCCAGCAGCCAAGATTCCCGGAATGGCTACGAGCAGTACTTC,CASSQDSRNGYEQYF
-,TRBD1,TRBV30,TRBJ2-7,TGTGCCACAACCGGGACAGGGGGTGACTACGAGCAGTACTTC,CATTGTGGDYEQYF
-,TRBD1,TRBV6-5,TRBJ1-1,TGTGCCAGCAGTTCACAGGGGGTTATTAGGACTGAAGCTTCCTTT,CASSSQGVIRTEASF